The clone carrying this TCR beta chain was seen a single time. Authors' analysis steps: Reference gene primer amplification gave nucleated cell count estimates. The data were produced by immunoSEQ multiplex PCR, yet TCRdb's version contains in-frame clones alone and is incomplete. V and J calls and clone size are given by that table; D and trimming were obtained from the DNA. In the table there are fewer than 90,000 clones, 86% of which are singletons. This record belongs to a study of blood T cell repertoires in COVID-19. Study-wide background: Sample material is recorded as cDNA or gDNA derived from T cells, B-cell-depleted T cells, or PBMCs.

The germline CDR1 and CDR2 sequences are LNHNV and YYDKDF (reference sequence). The V end lost 0 bases, the J end lost 6 bases, and 9 bases lay between the germline ends. There are 14 residues in the CDR3. The specimen was peripheral blood. The clonotype was recovered from a man aged 65 to 85 with active COVID-19. V is TRBV15 and J is TRBJ1-5; no firm D call. The CDR3 loop is CATSRDRAGQPQHF. Here the CDR3 DNA reads TGTGCCACCAGCAGAGATCGCGCGGGTCAGCCCCAGCATTTT.